This T cell receptor beta chain was captured in a study of T cell responses to AZD1222 COVID-19 vaccine. Study in general: Second-dose recipients at about 4 or about 12 weeks were treated as one pooled group. General observations from the study: Close to half of all spike-specific TCRs reportedly target regions of the variants that are unmutated. A mostly white British donor set with more females was recruited, and clonal diversity was possibly underestimated. Spike-specific TCR breadth and depth both grew after two AZD1222 doses.

To note about this clone: No antigen is known for it.

TCRdb keeps only in-frame clones here, not all; method: immunoSEQ multiplex PCR. The sample consists of 99,000 or so clones, 70% to 90% of them appearing once. Trimming pared 7 bases from V and 8 bases from J, leaving 18 bases between. This CDR3 region has 15 residues. CDR1 and CDR2 from the germline V gene are SGHTA and FQGTGA. The clonotype was recovered from an adult in good health. The sequencing here drew on peripheral blood, taken on day 0 of AZD1222 vaccination. The rearrangement links TRBV7-3 to TRBJ1-6; D is possibly TRBD1 (6 bases). CDR3 sequence: CASTIQGRRYSPLHF. The CDR3 region has the DNA TGTGCCAGCACCATCCAGGGGAGGCGGTATTCACCCCTCCACTTT.